The clone carrying this T cell receptor (beta chain) came up a few times. This entry is derived from a study of blood T cells in healthy people across ages. The authors ran a second PCR of about 6 to 12 cycles using a sample-barcoded 5' primer and a J-beta primer mix. TCRdb called the 5' RACE reads again in MiXCR, with one record for every CDR3 protein. The repertoire consists of some 760,000 distinct CDR3 sequences, with roughly 25% occurring once and the leading ten covering 9.4%. This CDR3 spans 14 amino acids. The germline V gene has CDR1 KGHSH and CDR2 LQKENI. This sample also appeared in a second study, on T cells of mothers and their children.

The chain has TRBV18 and TRBJ2-5; 11 nucleotides align to TRBD2. The J call could be wrong; TRBJ2-7 is a better fit for the DNA end. Sequencing was performed on blood. This TCR came from a boy between 5 and 17 years old in good health. CDR3 region: CASSPRLAGNEQYF. CDR3 DNA sequence: TGTGCCAGCTCACCACGACTAGCGGGGAACGAGCAGTACTTC.